The sequence of this T cell receptor (beta chain) was determined in a study of cytomegalovirus exposure and HLA in healthy donors. The study's findings and limits: Altogether, 150 to 200 TCR beta chains were recorded as cytomegalovirus-associated.

V lost 8 bases to trimming and J lost 8 bases; unmatched junction nucleotides: 9. The CDR3 runs to 13 residues. Germline CDR1 reads MDHEN; CDR2 reads SYDVKM. Of note for this clone: Its specificity is not known.

Researchers ran the PCR with 60 Vbeta and 13 Jbeta primers. Profiled with immunoSEQ multiplex PCR; TCRdb holds only in-frame clones, not every one. Of approximately 200,000 clones listed, around 82% were seen once; the top ten hold approximately 0.25%. Source material: PBMCs. The J gene is TRBJ1-2, the V gene TRBV28; 9 bases line up with TRBD1. This TCR derives from a boy younger than 18 in good health and CMV-seronegative. The CDR3 DNA follows: TGTGCCAGCTGGCCACAGGGGGCGCAAGGCTACACCTTC. Its protein is CASWPQGAQGYTF.